These 6 T cell receptor beta chains share one sample of origin, sequenced in a study of blood T cell repertoires in COVID-19. Libraries were prepared by immunoSEQ multiplex PCR; TCRdb keeps only in-frame clonotypes and omits some of them. The table has about 59,000 clones, about 84% seen once. Sequenced input: peripheral blood. These receptors were collected from a man aged 55 to 70 with acute or convalescent COVID-19.

The chain has TRBV10-3 and TRBJ2-7; D remains ambiguous. V shed 3 bases and J shed 0 bases, with 3 bases lying between them. This CDR3 is 12 amino acids long. Germline CDR1 is ENHRY and CDR2 is SYGVKD. This CDR3 reads CAISDLSYEQYF. As DNA, the CDR3 is TGTGCCATCAGTGATCTCTCCTACGAGCAGTACTTC.

The rearrangement links TRBV6-5 to TRBJ2-5, with 7 bases lining up with TRBD1. From germline, CDR1 is MNHEY and CDR2 SVGAGI. V dropped 6 bases and J dropped 4; count of bases not matched to a gene: 8. CDR3 length equals 14 residues. CDR3 sequence: CASSPTGVGETQYF. As DNA, the CDR3 is TGTGCCAGCAGCCCAACAGGGGTTGGAGAGACCCAGTACTTC.

This chain uses TRBV6-4 with TRBJ2-1, with 10 nucleotides matching TRBD2. CDR1 MRHNA and CDR2 SNTAGT come from the germline V gene. CDR3 size: 15 residues. J gave up 6 bases and V 5 bases, and 7 bases lay outside the gene matches. Here the CDR3 reads CASSQLAGSPNEQFF. The CDR3 coding sequence is TGTGCCAGCAGTCAACTAGCGGGGAGTCCCAATGAGCAGTTCTTC.

CDR3 sequence reads: CSVVRGTDEQYF. DNA for the CDR3: TGCAGCGTTGTCAGGGGCACGGACGAGCAGTACTTC. The rearrangement uses TRBV29-1 and TRBJ2-7; the D gene is possibly TRBD1 (6 bases). The CDR3 length is 12 residues. The germline CDR1 and CDR2 sequences are SQVTM and ANQGSEA. V was clipped by 4 bases and J by 5 bases, with 12 bases between them.

The rearrangement joins TRBV6-1 to TRBJ2-1; TRBD1 might be the D (6 bases). Germline V CDR1 and CDR2: MNHNS, SASEGT. Trimming removed 3 bases from V and 7 bases from J, with 10 bases in between. The CDR3 runs to 13 residues. DNA of the CDR3: TGTGCCAGCAGTGACAGGGGTGGAAATGAGCAGTTCTTC. Amino acid sequence: CASSDRGGNEQFF.

The chain links TRBV10-1 to TRBJ1-1; D is unresolved. CDR3 length equals 14 residues. Germline CDR1 reads WNHNN; CDR2 reads SYGVQD (reference sequence). V dropped 2 bases and J dropped 1 base, with 8 bases sitting between them. The CDR3 DNA sequence: TGCGCCAGCAGTGAGAGCGGCACGAACACTGAAGCTTTCTTT. Encoded protein: CASSESGTNTEAFF.